The 8 T cell receptor beta chains presented below share a single source sample, sequenced in a study of pediatric ulcerative colitis. Using immunoSEQ multiplex PCR, the repertoire was profiled, and TCRdb retains in-frame clones only, with some absent. The data hold roughly 60,000 clones, with 80% to 90% observed a single time. Sequencing used blood. Source of these receptors: a boy aged 5-17 years who was a control in a study of pediatric ulcerative colitis.

The CDR3 DNA reads TGTGCCAGCATCGGGACAGGGAGACTCTACGAGCAGTACTTC. Translation gives CASIGTGRLYEQYF. This sequence joins TRBV6-6 and TRBJ2-7; 9 nucleotides agree with TRBD1. The J segment lost 3 bases and the V segment lost 7 bases, leaving 7 bases of the junction unmatched. Germline CDR1 and CDR2: MNHNY and SVGAGI (reference sequence). This CDR3 is built from 14 residues.

This clone was seen once. This sequence joins TRBV6-1 and TRBJ1-2, with unresolved D. CDR3 size: 12 residues. The germline V and J ends were trimmed by 6 bases and 5 bases, with 10 bases remaining between them. The V gene's germline CDR1 is MNHNS and CDR2 SASEGT. The CDR3 DNA sequence: TGTGCCAGCAGCGACCGGAGGTATGGCTACACCTTC. It encodes CASSDRRYGYTF.

CDR3 sequence (DNA): TGCGCCAGCAGCCCGGGACTAGCGGGGGGAGTTCCGGGGGAGCTGTTTTTT. It is translated as CASSPGLAGGVPGELFF. The chain couples TRBV5-1 to TRBJ2-2, with 15 bases aligning to TRBD2. From germline, CDR1 is SGHRS and CDR2 YFSETQ. The J segment lost 8 bases and the V segment lost 4 bases, leaving 9 bases of the junction unmatched. The CDR3 sequence is 17 residues long.

The chain is built from TRBV7-6 and TRBJ2-1, with 8 bases that match TRBD2. The CDR3 sequence is 17 residues long. The trim removed 5 bases at V and 0 bases at J, leaving 9 bases unmatched. In germline, CDR1 is SGHVS, CDR2 FNYEAQ. The CDR3 DNA reads as TGTGCCAGCAGCACAAGTCGGGAGGGACGCTCCTACAATGAGCAGTTCTTC. Residues: CASSTSREGRSYNEQFF.

V gene TRBV11-2 combines with J gene TRBJ1-4; D gene uncertain. The germline V gene encodes CDR1 SGHAT and CDR2 FQNNGV. Trimming removed 4 bases from V and 2 bases from J, with 14 bases in between. This CDR3 is built from 16 residues. In DNA form, the CDR3 reads TGTGCCAGCAGCTCAAATACGTGGCGGACTAATGAAAAACTGTTTTTT. The encoded protein is CASSSNTWRTNEKLFF.

This clone came up once. The CDR3 DNA is TGCGCCAGCAGCCTTCTCCCAGGGGGCGTAGCTGGGGCCAACGTCCTGACTTTC. It yields the protein CASSLLPGGVAGANVLTF. This chain uses TRBV5-1 with TRBJ2-6; TRBD1 aligns across 8 bases. This CDR3 region has 18 residues. Germline V lookup: CDR1 SGHRS, CDR2 YFSETQ. Losses at the gene ends were 4 bases for V and 2 bases for J; bases not matched to a gene: 11. Filled out from reference TRBV5-1 and TRBJ2-6, the complete variable domain reads KAGVTQTPRYLIKTRGQQVTLSCSPISGHRSVSWYQQTPGQGLQFLFEYFSETQRNKGNFPGRFSGRQFSNSRSEMNVSTLELGDSALYLCASSLLPGGVAGANVLTFGAGSRLTVL.

The chain has TRBV6-1 and TRBJ2-1, with D unclear. Trimming stripped 2 bases from V and 8 bases from J, with 7 bases between. This CDR3 spans 12 amino acids. Looked up from germline, CDR1 is MNHNS and CDR2 is SASEGT. The CDR3 loop reads CASSERHHEQFF. In DNA, the CDR3 is TGTGCCAGCAGTGAACGGCACCATGAGCAGTTCTTC.

The chain is built from TRBV27 and TRBJ2-1, with TRBD1 identical over 10 bases. Per germline, CDR1 MNHEY and CDR2 SMNVEV (reference sequence). V was pared by 4 bases and J by 6 bases, with 9 bases of the junction left unmatched. The CDR3 runs 16 residues. The CDR3 protein is CASSSTRTGGGNEQFF. CDR3 nucleotides: TGTGCCAGCAGTTCCACCCGGACAGGGGGAGGCAATGAGCAGTTCTTC.